The present T cell receptor beta chain was sequenced within a study of cytomegalovirus exposure and HLA in healthy donors. J gave up 5 bases and V 0 bases, and 16 bases lay outside the gene matches. Germline values: CDR1 LGHNA, CDR2 YNFKEQ. The CDR3 is 20 amino acids. The PCR ran on 60 Vbeta and 13 Jbeta primers. TCRdb's table, derived via immunoSEQ multiplex PCR, lists solely in-frame clones and lacks some. The sample table includes approximately 140,000 clones. Whole-study findings and limits: Cytomegalovirus status was reportedly diagnosed by the classifier with high sensitivity and specificity. Analysis was carried out at a later point, and it linked a missense DCLRE1C variant to TCR beta V- and J-gene trimming.

As for this clone: The antigen is unknown.

Sequencing was carried out using PBMCs. The chain has TRBV4-2 and TRBJ2-1; TRBD2 matches at 10 bases. The TCR sequence derives from a woman aged 40 to 55 in good health and CMV-seronegative. CDR3 DNA: TGTGCCAGCAGCCAAGATCGGAATATGAGGGGACTAGCGTACCACAATGAGCAGTTCTTC. It encodes CASSQDRNMRGLAYHNEQFF.